Listed below are T cell receptor beta chains from one sample, sequenced in a study of blood T cell repertoires in COVID-19. Only in-frame clones appear in the TCRdb table, and some are missing; sequencing was by immunoSEQ multiplex PCR. The sample records approximately 71,000 clones, 82% being singletons. Sequences were obtained from peripheral blood. These receptors were collected from an elderly woman with acute or convalescent COVID-19. The CDR3 runs from the conserved cysteine through the conserved F or W. The order of the fields is D gene, J gene, V gene, clone size, CDR3 DNA, CDR3 protein. A D gene is named only where the DNA matches it firmly. Size is omitted from some rows. Given values are once, few, many or a class for expanded clones.

TRBD2 | TRBJ2-1 | TRBV25-1 | once | TGTGCCAGCAGTGAATACGGGGGGAGCTCCTACAATGAGCAGTTCTTC | CASSEYGGSSYNEQFF
TRBD2 | TRBJ2-4 | TRBV7-2 | - | TGTGCCAGCAGCTTGAGGAGCGGGAGAGCCAAAAACATTCAGTACTTC | CASSLRSGRAKNIQYF
- | TRBJ1-2 | TRBV3-1/TRBV3-2 | large | TGTGCCAGCAGCCAAGGCAAGTCGGGGGGAGGCTACACCTTC | CASSQGKSGGGYTF
TRBD2 | TRBJ2-7 | TRBV6-2/TRBV6-3 | - | TGTGCCAGCAGCCGACTAAGGAGACTAGCGGCCTCCTACGAGCAGTACTTC | CASSRLRRLAASYEQYF
- | TRBJ1-2 | TRBV28 | - | TGTGCCAGCAGTCTCCAGGGGTATGGCTACACCTTC | CASSLQGYGYTF
TRBD2 | TRBJ2-1 | TRBV7-3 | - | TGTGCCAGCAGCTTATTGGTTAGCGGGAGGTCCTACAATGAGCAGTTCTTC | CASSLLVSGRSYNEQFF
- | TRBJ1-1 | TRBV2 | few | TGTGCCAGCAGTGAAGCGAGGAGGGAAGCTTTCTTT | CASSEARREAFF
- | TRBJ1-5 | TRBV6-1 | - | TGTGCCAGCAGTGACGATACAGGGAGGGCTCAGCCCCAGCATTTT | CASSDDTGRAQPQHF
TRBD1 | TRBJ2-7 | TRBV4-1 | - | TGCGCCAGCAGCCAAGATGTTACAGGGGTCTCCTACGAGCAGTACTTC | CASSQDVTGVSYEQYF
TRBD1 | TRBJ1-5 | TRBV6-6 | - | TGTGCCACCTCGCCAGGGGGGCATCAGCCCCAGCATTTT | CATSPGGHQPQHF
TRBD1 | TRBJ1-2 | TRBV29-1 | - | TGCAGCGTTCACAAAATAGGGGGCTGGGATGGCTACACCTTC | CSVHKIGGWDGYTF
- | TRBJ1-1 | TRBV6-5 | - | TGTGCCAGCACGAGTTCAGCGGGGTGGACTGAAGCTTTCTTT | CASTSSAGWTEAFF
TRBD2 | TRBJ2-7 | TRBV7-2 | - | TGTGCCAGCAGCTCCCGGCGGGAGGGGTACGAGCAGTACTTC | CASSSRREGYEQYF
- | TRBJ1-1 | TRBV7-6 | - | TGTGCCAGCAGAAACTCGGCGGGGGCAACTAGTGAAGCTTTCTTT | CASRNSAGATSEAFF
TRBD2 | TRBJ2-2 | TRBV5-1 | - | TGCGCCAGCAGCGAAACTAGCGGGAGGGCCACCGGGGAGCTGTTTTTT | CASSETSGRATGELFF
TRBD1 | TRBJ2-3 | TRBV10-3 | - | TGTGCCATCAGTATGGGACAGTCCACAGATACGCAGTATTTT | CAISMGQSTDTQYF
TRBD1 | TRBJ1-6 | TRBV5-1 | - | TGCGCCAGCAGCTCCGACAGGGGCAATAATTCACCCCTCCACTTT | CASSSDRGNNSPLHF
TRBD2 | TRBJ2-7 | TRBV3-1/TRBV3-2 | - | TGTGCCAGCAGCCCGGGACGGACCGGGACTAGCTCCTACGAGCAGTACTTC | CASSPGRTGTSSYEQYF
- | TRBJ2-3 | TRBV6-5 | - | TGTGCCAGCAGTTACCCTAGCGGCACAGATACGCAGTATTTT | CASSYPSGTDTQYF
- | TRBJ2-7 | TRBV6-5 | once | TGTGCCAGCAGTTACCACAGGGCGCCGATAGAGCAGTACTTC | CASSYHRAPIEQYF
- | TRBJ2-7 | TRBV3-1/TRBV3-2 | - | TGTGCCAGCAGCCTAGGCTTTGGGGGGGCGCGATTATCCCCCTACGAGCAGTACTTC | CASSLGFGGARLSPYEQYF
TRBD1 | TRBJ1-2 | TRBV24-1 | few | TGTGCCACCAGTGGTCCGGGACAGGGAGCTGGCTACACCTTC | CATSGPGQGAGYTF
- | TRBJ1-1 | TRBV28 | - | TGTGCCAGCACCTACTCTGGTGCGGGGAACACTGAAGCTTTCTTT | CASTYSGAGNTEAFF
- | TRBJ1-2 | TRBV11-2 | - | TGTGCCAGCAGCTTACGGGGAGGAGGCTACACCTTC | CASSLRGGGYTF
- | TRBJ1-1 | TRBV4-1 | - | TGCGCCAGCAGCCACGGGACACCGAGTAAGGCTTTCTTT | CASSHGTPSKAFF
TRBD1 | TRBJ1-2 | TRBV2 | - | TGTGCCAGCAGATACTTTGGGACAGGGGGCAGTTATGGCTACACCTTC | CASRYFGTGGSYGYTF
TRBD1 | TRBJ1-5 | TRBV6-1 | - | TGTGCCAGCAGTGATGGGGGGTACAGGGGGCCATTTTTTCGTAATCAGCCCCAGCATTTT | CASSDGGYRGPFFRNQPQHF
- | TRBJ2-3 | TRBV28 | - | TGTGCCAGCAGTTCAGGGGTAGATACGCAGTATTTT | CASSSGVDTQYF
TRBD2 | TRBJ2-5 | TRBV4-1 | - | TGCGCCAGCAGCCAAGATCGGTCTAGCGGGAGTTGGGCGGAGACCCAGTACTTC | CASSQDRSSGSWAETQYF
- | TRBJ2-2 | TRBV10-3 | once | TGTGCCATCAGTGAGTCGACAGGCCAGGGGGGCACCGGGGAGCTGTTTTTT | CAISESTGQGGTGELFF
TRBD1 | TRBJ2-6 | TRBV11-2 | - | TGTGCCAGCAGCTTAGGACAGGGGGCTGGGGCCAACGTCCTGACTTTC | CASSLGQGAGANVLTF
- | TRBJ1-5 | TRBV3-1/TRBV3-2 | - | TGTGCCAGCAGCCAAAATCCCCGACAGTTGGGCGTGCAGCCCCAGCATTTT | CASSQNPRQLGVQPQHF
- | TRBJ1-4 | TRBV2 | - | TGTGCCAGCAGTGAGACAGATGAAAAACTGTTTTTT | CASSETDEKLFF
- | TRBJ1-2 | TRBV27 | many | TGTGCCAGCAGGAAACCTGGCGGGGGTTATGGCTACACCTTC | CASRKPGGGYGYTF
TRBD2 | TRBJ2-3 | TRBV4-3 | - | TGCGCCAGCAGCCAAGGCTTGAGCGGGGGGGGTTTGACAGATACGCAGTATTTT | CASSQGLSGGGLTDTQYF
- | TRBJ1-4 | TRBV13 | - | TGTGCCAGCAGCCCCCGGGGGGCAGGGAATGAAAAACTGTTTTTT | CASSPRGAGNEKLFF
TRBD2 | TRBJ2-1 | TRBV2 | - | TGTGCCAGCAGCGTGACTAGCGGGAGTGGGAATGAGCAGTTCTTC | CASSVTSGSGNEQFF
TRBD2 | TRBJ2-1 | TRBV24-1 | medium-sized | TGTGCCACCAGCCTAGGACTAGCGCCCTATGAGCAGTTCTTC | CATSLGLAPYEQFF